This T cell receptor (beta chain) was retrieved from a study of blood T cell repertoires in COVID-19. Study as a whole: Italy, Spain and the United States were the sources of the convalescent and acute COVID-19 samples. In each case, the material was cDNA or gDNA derived from T cells, B-cell-depleted T cells, or PBMCs.

This table comes from immunoSEQ multiplex PCR, and its TCRdb copy is limited to in-frame clones, with some not included. The table has about 200,000 clones, over 80% seen once. The TCR comes from a man in his forties with acute or convalescent COVID-19. Material: peripheral blood.

CDR3 in amino acids: CASSPGLAAETQYF. The DNA for the CDR3 is TGTGCCAGCAGCCCGGGACTAGCAGCAGAGACCCAGTACTTC. The chain combines TRBV7-6 with TRBJ2-5, with 9 bases fitting TRBD2. Germline CDR1 and CDR2: SGHVS and FNYEAQ. The CDR3 runs 14 residues. V dropped 5 bases and J dropped 4; count of bases not matched to a gene: 5.